Sequencing of this T cell receptor (beta chain) was carried out in a study of blood T cell repertoires in COVID-19. Across the whole study: PBMCs, B-cell-depleted T cells, or T cells provided the cDNA or gDNA that made up the material.

Authors' methods: Amplification with reference gene primers provided the estimates of nucleated cell counts. Measured with immunoSEQ multiplex PCR; TCRdb has only the in-frame clones, and not every one. The D gene and trimming were derived from the DNA, and the V and J assignments and clone size from that table. The table includes approximately 280,000 clones, around 86% detected once. Note on this clone: Mismatch with germline at one junction end may stem from a read error.

This CDR3 has 14 amino acids. Germline CDR1 is SGDLS and CDR2 is YYNGEE. The TCR originated in a man aged 45 to 65 with acute or convalescent COVID-19. V gene TRBV9 combines with J gene TRBJ2-2; D gene unclear. The sample taken for sequencing was peripheral blood. The CDR3 here is CASRVLENTGELFF. The CDR3 coding sequence is TGTGCCAGCCGCGTATTAGAGAACACCGGGGAGCTGTTTTTT.